This TCR beta chain came from a study of cytomegalovirus exposure and HLA in healthy donors. Findings and caveats of the study: A later analysis found TCR association rates differed by HLA locus, highest for DRB1 and lowest for HLA-C.

Primers for the PCR totalled 60 Vbeta and 13 Jbeta. Authors' methods: It was a later analysis that counted tens of millions of unique TCR beta chains, of which about 10 million were shared. Repertoires were generated with immunoSEQ multiplex PCR, while TCRdb's copy carries only in-frame clones and drops some. The V and J calls and clone size were taken over from that table, and D and trimming were inferred from the DNA. The data show fewer than 200,000 clones, about four fifths seen once. The CDR3 consists of 17 residues. Germline CDR1 reads MGHRA; CDR2 reads YSYEKL. Trimming removed 3 bases from V and 7 bases from J; junction bases left unmatched: 11. Remarks on this clone: Its target is unknown.

Sequences were obtained from PBMCs. The rearrangement links TRBV4-1 to TRBJ2-1; TRBD2 aligns across 11 bases. The source of this sequence is a man in his forties in good health and CMV-seropositive. The chain's CDR3 is CASSHIPLAGGGNEQFF. Here the CDR3 DNA reads TGCGCCAGCAGCCACATTCCCCTAGCGGGAGGAGGGAATGAGCAGTTCTTC.